This TCR beta chain was sequenced for a study of CD8 T cells in Susac syndrome. Reverse transcription of about 0.5 to 1 ug RNA used random hexamers. TCRdb analysed the immunoSEQ multiplex PCR reads with MiXCR anew, one entry per CDR3 protein. The sample contains more than 95,000 distinct CDR3 sequences, 93% of which appear only once. This CDR3 is built from 14 residues. V lost 5 bases, J lost 5 bases, and 12 bases lay in between. Germline V gene lookup returns CDR1 LNHDA and CDR2 SQIVND (reference sequence). Material for sequencing was CD8+ T cells from PBMCs. This receptor was identified in a human donor with multiple sclerosis. The gene calls are TRBV19 and TRBJ1-4; D is perhaps TRBD1 (5 bases). DNA for the CDR3: TGTGCCAGTAGTCGCGGGGGGTTAAATGAAAAACTGTTTTTT. Translating it yields CASSRGGLNEKLFF.